This T cell receptor (beta chain) was identified during a study of CD8 T cells in ankylosing spondylitis. Study results and caveats: Disease-linked clones reportedly concentrated significantly in matched ankylosing spondylitis synovial fluid. Ankylosing spondylitis blood appeared to be characterized by a TCR beta motif of 8 or 9 highly homologous variants.

This clonotype occurred a few times. Its cognate antigen is unknown. TCRdb independently ran MiXCR on the 5' RACE reads; one entry per CDR3 protein. The data contain 300,000 to 350,000 distinct CDR3 sequences, about 15% of them seen just once; the ten biggest clones take up 1.1%. Trimming pared 2 bases from V and 4 bases from J, leaving 11 bases between. The CDR3 totals 14 residues. The V gene's germline CDR1 is SGHTA and CDR2 FQGNSA. V gene TRBV7-2 combines with J gene TRBJ1-2; D is possibly TRBD1 (6 bases). Sequenced input: blood, either unsorted or a sorted T cell fraction (not recorded which). The TCR comes from a male donor with ankylosing spondylitis or in good health (not recorded which). CDR3 sequence: CASSLTGWFYGYTF. The CDR3 DNA follows: TGTGCCAGCAGCTTAACAGGGTGGTTCTATGGCTACACCTTC.